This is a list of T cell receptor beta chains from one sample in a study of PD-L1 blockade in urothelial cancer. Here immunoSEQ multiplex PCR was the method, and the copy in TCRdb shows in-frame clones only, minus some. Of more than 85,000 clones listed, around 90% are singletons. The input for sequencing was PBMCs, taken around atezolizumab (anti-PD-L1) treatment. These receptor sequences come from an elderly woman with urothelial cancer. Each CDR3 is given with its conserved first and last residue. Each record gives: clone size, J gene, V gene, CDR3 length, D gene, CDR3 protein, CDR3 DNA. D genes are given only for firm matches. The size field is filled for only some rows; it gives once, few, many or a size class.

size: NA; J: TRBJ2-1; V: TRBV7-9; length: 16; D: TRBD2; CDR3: CASSLRAGLTVNEQFF; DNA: TGTGCCAGCAGCTTAAGGGCGGGACTAACAGTGAATGAGCAGTTCTTC
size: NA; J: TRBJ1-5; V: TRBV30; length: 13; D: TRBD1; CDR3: CAWSSQGGQPQHF; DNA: TGTGCCTGGAGTTCCCAGGGGGGTCAGCCCCAGCATTTT
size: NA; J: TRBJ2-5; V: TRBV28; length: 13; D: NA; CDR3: CASRATDGETQYF; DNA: TGTGCCAGCAGGGCGACAGATGGGGAGACCCAGTACTTC
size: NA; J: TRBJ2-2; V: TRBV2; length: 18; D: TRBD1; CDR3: CASKVPRGGLSNTGELFF; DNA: TGTGCCAGCAAGGTTCCGAGAGGGGGCTTATCGAACACCGGGGAGCTGTTTTTT
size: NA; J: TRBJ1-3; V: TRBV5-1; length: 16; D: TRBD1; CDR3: CASSLGQGAHGNTIYF; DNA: TGCGCCAGCAGCTTGGGACAGGGGGCGCATGGAAACACCATATATTTT
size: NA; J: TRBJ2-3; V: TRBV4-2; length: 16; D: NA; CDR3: CASSQDVQRATDTQYF; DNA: TGTGCCAGCAGCCAAGATGTCCAGCGGGCCACAGATACGCAGTATTTT
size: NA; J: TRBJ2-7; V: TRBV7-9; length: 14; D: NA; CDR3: CASSLGVAAYEQYF; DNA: TGTGCCAGCAGCTTAGGGGTAGCCGCATACGAGCAGTACTTC
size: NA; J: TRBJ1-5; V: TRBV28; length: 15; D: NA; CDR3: CASSPGGNSNQPQHF; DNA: TGTGCCAGCAGCCCGGGGGGTAATAGCAATCAGCCCCAGCATTTT
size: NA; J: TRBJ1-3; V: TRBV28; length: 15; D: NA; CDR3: CASTLIQGAGNTIYF; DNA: TGTGCCAGCACCCTAATACAGGGAGCGGGAAACACCATATATTTT
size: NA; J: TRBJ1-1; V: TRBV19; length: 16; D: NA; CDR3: CASSIDRQGAGTEAFF; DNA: TGTGCCAGTAGTATAGATCGGCAAGGGGCCGGGACTGAAGCTTTCTTT
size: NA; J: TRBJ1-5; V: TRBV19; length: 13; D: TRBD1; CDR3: CASSTTGGTPQHF; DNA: TGTGCCAGTAGTACCACAGGGGGAACGCCCCAGCATTTT
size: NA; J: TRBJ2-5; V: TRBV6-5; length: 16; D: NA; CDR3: CASSYSFGAGQETQYF; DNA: TGTGCCAGCAGTTACTCATTTGGGGCAGGCCAAGAGACCCAGTACTTC
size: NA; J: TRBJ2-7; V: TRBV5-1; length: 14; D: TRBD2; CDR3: CASSLTNPGGGQYF; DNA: TGCGCCAGCAGCTTAACCAACCCTGGGGGGGGGCAGTACTTC
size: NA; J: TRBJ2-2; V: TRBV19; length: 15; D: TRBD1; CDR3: CASSTGTVNTGELFF; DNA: TGTGCCAGTAGTACCGGGACAGTGAACACCGGGGAGCTGTTTTTT
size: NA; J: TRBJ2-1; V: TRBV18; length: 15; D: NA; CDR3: CASSPTARPLNEQFF; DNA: TGTGCCAGCTCCCCGACAGCCCGACCTTTAAATGAGCAGTTCTTC
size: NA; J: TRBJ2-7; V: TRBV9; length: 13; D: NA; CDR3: CASSVVAGAEQYF; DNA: TGTGCCAGCAGCGTAGTGGCAGGGGCCGAGCAGTACTTC
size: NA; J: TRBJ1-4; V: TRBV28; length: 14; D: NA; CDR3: CASSSPVTNEKLFF; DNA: TGTGCCAGCAGTAGTCCGGTAACTAATGAAAAACTGTTTTTT
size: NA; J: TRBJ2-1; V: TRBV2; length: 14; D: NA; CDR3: CASSDRERDNEQFF; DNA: TGTGCCAGCAGTGATCGGGAGAGGGACAATGAGCAGTTCTTC
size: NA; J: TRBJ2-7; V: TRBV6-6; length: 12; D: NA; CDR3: CASRQRNYEQYF; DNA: TGTGCCAGCAGGCAGCGAAACTACGAGCAGTACTTC
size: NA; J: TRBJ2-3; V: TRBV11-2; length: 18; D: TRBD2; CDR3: CASSLGGLAGGITDTQYF; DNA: TGTGCCAGCAGCTTAGGAGGACTAGCGGGAGGAATCACAGATACGCAGTATTTT
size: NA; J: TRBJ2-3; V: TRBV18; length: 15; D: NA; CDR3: CASSPGGAPPDTQYF; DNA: TGTGCCAGCTCACCGGGGGGAGCCCCCCCAGATACGCAGTATTTT
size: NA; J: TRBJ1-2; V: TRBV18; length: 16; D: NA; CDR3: CASSPLGGQGIYGYTF; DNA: TGTGCCAGCTCACCCCTCGGCGGTCAGGGGATCTATGGCTACACCTTC
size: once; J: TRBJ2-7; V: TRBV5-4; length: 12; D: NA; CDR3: CASSLMRNEQYF; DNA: TGTGCCAGCAGCTTGATGCGGAACGAGCAGTACTTC
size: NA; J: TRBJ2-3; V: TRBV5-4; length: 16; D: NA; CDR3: CASSLGGPPRTDTQYF; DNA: TGTGCCAGCAGCTTGGGAGGGCCCCCTCGCACAGATACGCAGTATTTT
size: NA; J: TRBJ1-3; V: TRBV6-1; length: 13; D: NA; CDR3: CASRTGPGNTIYF; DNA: TGTGCCAGCAGGACAGGCCCTGGAAACACCATATATTTT
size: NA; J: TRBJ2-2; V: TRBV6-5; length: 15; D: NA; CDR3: CASSYRRLNTGELFF; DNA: TGTGCCAGCAGTTATCGGCGGCTTAACACCGGGGAGCTGTTTTTT
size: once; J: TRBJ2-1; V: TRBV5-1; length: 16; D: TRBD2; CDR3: CASTTSGRGSYNEQFF; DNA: TGCGCCAGCACGACTAGCGGGAGAGGCTCCTACAATGAGCAGTTCTTC
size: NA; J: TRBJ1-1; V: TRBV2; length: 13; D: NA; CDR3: CASSLGPGTEAFF; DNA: TGTGCCAGCAGTCTGGGGCCGGGCACTGAAGCTTTCTTT
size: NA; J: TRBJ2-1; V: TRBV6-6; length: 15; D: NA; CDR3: CASSYIQGGANEQFF; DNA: TGTGCCAGCAGTTATATACAGGGTGGTGCTAATGAGCAGTTCTTC
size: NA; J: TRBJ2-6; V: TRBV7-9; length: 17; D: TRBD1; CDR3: CASSEGDRGQGANVLTF; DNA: TGTGCCAGCAGCGAAGGGGACAGGGGGCAGGGGGCCAACGTCCTGACTTTC
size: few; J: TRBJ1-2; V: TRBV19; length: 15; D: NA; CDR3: CASSGRGSHQGGYTF; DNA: TGTGCCAGTAGTGGGCGGGGGAGCCACCAGGGTGGCTACACCTTC
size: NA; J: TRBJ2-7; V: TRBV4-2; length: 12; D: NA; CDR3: CASSLNAGEQYF; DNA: TGTGCCAGCAGCCTAAATGCGGGCGAGCAGTACTTC
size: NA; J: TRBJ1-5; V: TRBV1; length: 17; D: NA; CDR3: CTSSHLRSGQGGQPQHF; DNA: TGCACCAGCAGCCACCTCAGGTCGGGACAGGGAGGGCAGCCCCAGCATTTT
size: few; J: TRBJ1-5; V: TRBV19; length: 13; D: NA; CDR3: CASSILGGQPQHF; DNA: TGTGCCAGTAGTATTCTGGGGGGACAGCCCCAGCATTTT
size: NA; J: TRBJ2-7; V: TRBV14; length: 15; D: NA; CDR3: CASSQGAGGSYEQYF; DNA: TGTGCCAGCAGCCAAGGAGCGGGTGGCTCCTACGAGCAGTACTTC
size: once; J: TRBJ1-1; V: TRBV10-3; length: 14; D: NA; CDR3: CAISEGLMNTEAFF; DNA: TGTGCCATCAGTGAAGGACTGATGAACACTGAAGCTTTCTTT
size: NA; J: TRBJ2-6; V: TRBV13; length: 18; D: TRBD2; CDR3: CASSLGGLAGYGANVLTF; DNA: TGTGCCAGCAGCTTAGGCGGACTAGCGGGTTATGGGGCCAACGTCCTGACTTTC
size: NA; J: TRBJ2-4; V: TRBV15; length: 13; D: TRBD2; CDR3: CATSRGSGSVGYF; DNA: TGTGCCACCAGCAGGGGTAGCGGGAGTGTGGGGTACTTC
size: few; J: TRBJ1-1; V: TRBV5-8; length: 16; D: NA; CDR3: CASSLLADGENTEAFF; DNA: TGTGCCAGCAGCTTGTTGGCAGACGGAGAGAACACTGAAGCTTTCTTT
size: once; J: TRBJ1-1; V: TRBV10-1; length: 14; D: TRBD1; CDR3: CASSHSTGATEAFF; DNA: TGCGCCAGCAGTCATAGTACAGGGGCCACTGAAGCTTTCTTT
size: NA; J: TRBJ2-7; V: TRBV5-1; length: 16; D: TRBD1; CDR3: CASSDKPGQGTYEQYF; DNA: TGCGCCAGCAGCGATAAACCGGGACAGGGTACCTACGAGCAGTACTTC
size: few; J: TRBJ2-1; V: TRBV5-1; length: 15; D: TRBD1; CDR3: CASSLQDREVNEQFF; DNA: TGCGCCAGCAGCTTGCAGGACAGGGAGGTGAATGAGCAGTTCTTC
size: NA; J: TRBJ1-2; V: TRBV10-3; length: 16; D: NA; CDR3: CAISESPAGANYGYTF; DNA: TGTGCCATCAGTGAGTCTCCGGCAGGGGCTAACTATGGCTACACCTTC
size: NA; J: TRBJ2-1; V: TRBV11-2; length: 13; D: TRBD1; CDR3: CASSSDRGHEQFF; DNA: TGTGCCAGCAGCTCGGACAGGGGGCATGAGCAGTTCTTC
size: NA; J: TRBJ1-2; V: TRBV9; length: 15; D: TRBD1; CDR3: CASSVGDRARRGYTF; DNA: TGTGCCAGCAGCGTAGGGGACAGGGCCCGCAGGGGCTACACCTTC
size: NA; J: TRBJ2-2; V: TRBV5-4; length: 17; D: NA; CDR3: CASSLGGLVSRGGELFF; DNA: TGTGCCAGCAGCTTGGGGGGGCTAGTGAGCAGAGGAGGAGAGCTGTTTTTT
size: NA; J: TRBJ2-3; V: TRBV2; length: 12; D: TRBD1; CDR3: CASRDRVDTQYF; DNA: TGTGCCAGCAGGGACAGGGTTGATACGCAGTATTTT
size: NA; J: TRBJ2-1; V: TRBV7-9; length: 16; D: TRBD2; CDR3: CASSYSGAGDYNEQFF; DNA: TGTGCCAGCAGTTATAGCGGAGCGGGAGACTACAATGAGCAGTTCTTC